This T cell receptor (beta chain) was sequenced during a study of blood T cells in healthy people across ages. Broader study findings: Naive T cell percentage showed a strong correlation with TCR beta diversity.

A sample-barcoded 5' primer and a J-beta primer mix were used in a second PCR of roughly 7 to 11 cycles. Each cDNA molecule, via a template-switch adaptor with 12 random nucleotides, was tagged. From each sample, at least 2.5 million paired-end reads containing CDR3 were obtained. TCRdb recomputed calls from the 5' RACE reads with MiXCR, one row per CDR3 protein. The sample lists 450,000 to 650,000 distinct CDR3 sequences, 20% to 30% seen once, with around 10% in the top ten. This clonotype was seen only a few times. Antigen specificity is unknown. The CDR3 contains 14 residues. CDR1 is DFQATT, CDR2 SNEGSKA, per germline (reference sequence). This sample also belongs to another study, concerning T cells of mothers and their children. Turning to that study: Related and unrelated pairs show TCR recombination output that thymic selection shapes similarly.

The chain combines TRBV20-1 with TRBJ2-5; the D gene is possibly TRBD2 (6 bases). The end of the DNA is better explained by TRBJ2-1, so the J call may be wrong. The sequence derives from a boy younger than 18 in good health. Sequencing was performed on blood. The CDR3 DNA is TGCAGTGCTAACCGGGACTGGGGGTACAATGAGCAGTTCTTC. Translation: CSANRDWGYNEQFF.